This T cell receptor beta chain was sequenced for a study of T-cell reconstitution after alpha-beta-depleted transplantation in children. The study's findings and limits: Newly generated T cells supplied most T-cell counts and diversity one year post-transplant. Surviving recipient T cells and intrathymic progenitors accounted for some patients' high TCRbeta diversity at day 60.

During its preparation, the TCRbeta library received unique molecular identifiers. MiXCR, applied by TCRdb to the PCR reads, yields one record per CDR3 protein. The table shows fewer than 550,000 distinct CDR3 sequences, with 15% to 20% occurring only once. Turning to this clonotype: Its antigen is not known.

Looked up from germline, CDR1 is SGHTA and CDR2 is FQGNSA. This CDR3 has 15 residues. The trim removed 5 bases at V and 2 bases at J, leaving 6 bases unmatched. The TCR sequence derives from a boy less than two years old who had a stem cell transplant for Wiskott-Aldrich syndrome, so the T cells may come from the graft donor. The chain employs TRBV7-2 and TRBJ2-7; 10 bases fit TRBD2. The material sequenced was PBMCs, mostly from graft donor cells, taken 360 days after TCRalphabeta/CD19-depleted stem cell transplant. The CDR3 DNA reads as TGTGCCAGCAGCCTAACTAGCGGGATCCCCTACGAGCAGTACTTC. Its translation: CASSLTSGIPYEQYF.